This T cell receptor (beta chain) was documented in a study of blood T cell repertoires in COVID-19. Profiling relied on immunoSEQ multiplex PCR, and the TCRdb table lists in-frame clones only, not all of them. The table has 150,000 to 200,000 clones, about 80% seen once. V lost 1 base, J lost 1 base, and 11 bases lay in between. The germline V gene has CDR1 LGHDT and CDR2 YNNKEL (reference sequence). The CDR3 loop spans 17 amino acids. This clone was seen a few times. The sample was peripheral blood. The sequence was obtained from a human donor in a cohort sampled during active COVID-19. The V gene is TRBV3-1 (or the pseudogene TRBV3-2), the J gene TRBJ1-6; D is possibly TRBD1 (5 bases). This chain's CDR3 is CASSQGRGRSYNSPLHF. DNA for the CDR3: TGTGCCAGCAGCCAAGGGAGGGGAAGGTCCTATAATTCACCCCTCCACTTT.